These 11 T cell receptor beta chains share one sample of origin, sequenced in a study of T-cell reconstitution after alpha-beta-depleted transplantation in children. TCRbeta library preparation incorporated unique molecular identifiers. Each CDR3 protein gets one entry after TCRdb re-called the PCR reads with MiXCR. The profile shows hundreds of thousands of distinct CDR3 sequences, approximately 17% of them singletons. Sequencing was performed on PBMCs from the stem cell graft donor, taken from the stem cell graft. The receptors were sampled from a human donor who donated a stem cell graft to a child with acute myeloid leukemia.

This clonotype appeared many times. The genes are TRBV5-1 and TRBJ2-1; D is unresolved. The germline gives CDR1 SGHRS, CDR2 YFSETQ. Trimming removed 7 bases from V and 3 bases from J, with 11 bases in between. The CDR3 totals 13 residues. CDR3 in DNA: TGCGCCAGCTGTGTTGACCGCTACAATGAGCAGTTCTTC. Protein: CASCVDRYNEQFF.

This clonotype was counted many times. The genes are TRBV30 and TRBJ2-1; 7 nucleotides line up with TRBD2. The CDR3 extends over 16 amino acids. The ends lost 4 bases at V and 8 bases at J; junction bases unmatched: 17. Germline-derived CDR1 and CDR2 are GTSNPN and SVGIG (reference sequence). CDR3 region: CAWTVGGSLSRDEQFF. For the CDR3, the DNA is TGTGCCTGGACCGTGGGGGGGAGCTTATCTCGGGATGAGCAGTTCTTC.

CDR3: CASSFLSTEQYV. The CDR3 DNA sequence: TGTGCCAGCAGCTTCCTCTCGACAGAGCAGTACGTC. This chain uses TRBV7-9 with TRBJ2-7, with D unclear. Germline loops: CDR1 SEHNR, CDR2 FQNEAQ (reference sequence). The CDR3 runs 12 residues. V was cut by 3 bases and J by 7 bases, with 10 bases left in between.

This clonotype was found many times. This sequence joins TRBV20-1 and TRBJ2-2; 7 bases fit TRBD1. Germline CDR1 is DFQATT and CDR2 is SNEGSKA (reference sequence). V trimming: 6 bases; J trimming: 1 base; junction bases outside the gene matches: 8. The CDR3 extends over 15 amino acids. CDR3: CSAPPGTENTGELFF. The CDR3 region has the DNA TGCAGTGCCCCACCCGGGACAGAGAACACCGGGGAGCTGTTTTTT.

Many counts were recorded for this clonotype. The rearrangement links TRBV6-5 to TRBJ2-1; D could derive from TRBD1 or TRBD2 (5 bases each). CDR1 is MNHEY, CDR2 SVGAGI, per germline. CDR3 length equals 15 residues. V shed 2 bases and J shed 1 base, with 9 bases lying between them. CDR3 sequence: CASSYRDGSYNEQFF. The CDR3 DNA reads as TGTGCCAGCAGTTACCGGGACGGATCCTACAATGAGCAGTTCTTC.

This clonotype appeared a few times. V gene TRBV30 combines with J gene TRBJ1-3; D is unresolved. Looked up from germline, CDR1 is GTSNPN and CDR2 is SVGIG (reference sequence). CDR3 length equals 14 residues. V lost 5 bases and J lost 0, with 11 bases in between. In DNA form, the CDR3 reads TGTGCCTGGGGAGGACGGCTCTCTGGAAACACCATATATTTT. Encoded protein: CAWGGRLSGNTIYF.

This chain connects TRBV13 to TRBJ1-1, with 9 bases aligning to TRBD1. Trimming cost V 0 bases and J 6 bases; bases outside gene matches: 8. Germline assignment: CDR1 PRHDT and CDR2 FYEKMQ (reference sequence). The CDR3 is made up of 16 amino acids. CDR3 in DNA: TGTGCCAGCAGCTTAGGCCCCGGGACAGGGAAGGCTGAAGCTTTCTTT. Translated: CASSLGPGTGKAEAFF. The complete variable domain, with remaining parts taken from reference TRBV13 and TRBJ1-1, reads AAGVIQSPRHLIKEKRETATLKCYPIPRHDTVYWYQQGPGQDPQFLISFYEKMQSDKGSIPDRFSAQQFSDYHSELNMSSLELGDSALYFCASSLGPGTGKAEAFFGQGTRLTVV.

This clonotype was counted many times. V gene TRBV24-1 combines with J gene TRBJ2-7, with 7 bases aligning to TRBD1. Germline V lookup: CDR1 KGHDR, CDR2 SFDVKD. The J segment lost 5 bases and the V segment lost 7 bases, leaving 4 bases of the junction unmatched. This CDR3 is 12 amino acids long. CDR3 bases: TGTGCCACCAGCGAGACAGGGAACGAGCAGTACTTC. Amino acids: CATSETGNEQYF.

The gene calls are TRBV12-3 or TRBV12-4 and TRBJ1-3; D uncertain. Trimming pared 10 bases from V and 8 bases from J, leaving 18 bases between. The CDR3 is made up of 13 amino acids. The CDR3, as DNA: TGTGCCATTCCTCAGTTACCCGGAGACACCATATATTTT. The encoded protein is CAIPQLPGDTIYF.

This clonotype was seen at least ten times. As DNA, the CDR3 is TGCAGTGCTAGAGGCCGGGACAGTACTAACTATGGCTACACCTTC. It specifies CSARGRDSTNYGYTF. The chain recombines TRBV20-1 with TRBJ1-2; 7 bases line up with TRBD1. This CDR3 comprises 15 residues. Germline assignment: CDR1 DFQATT and CDR2 SNEGSKA (reference sequence). V lost 1 base, J lost 0 bases, and 5 bases stayed unmatched.

This clonotype was seen many times. The chain carries TRBV6-1 and TRBJ1-1; tentative D call: TRBD1 (5 bases). Germline CDR1 reads MNHNS; CDR2 reads SASEGT. CDR3 size: 14 residues. The V end was cut by 6 bases, the J end by 5 bases, with 16 bases between. The CDR3 spells CASSPTPDRTEAFF. Written as DNA, the CDR3 is TGTGCCAGCAGCCCAACCCCCGACAGAACTGAAGCTTTCTTT.